This entry describes one T cell receptor (beta chain). Its antigen remains unidentified. No qualities accompany the bases; no much larger clone lies one base away. What this sample's time point label stands for: cells obtained before transplantation from donor or recipient. CD3+CD4+ and CD3+CD8+ populations were FACS-sorted from unstimulated pre-transplant donor and recipient cells taken from spleen or lymph nodes. Its CDR3 holds 13 amino acids, cysteine through phenylalanine. The read is trimmed to its CDR3 DNA, 39 bases read in frame from base 1. CDR1 SEHNR and CDR2 FQNEAQ were looked up in the germline V gene (reference sequence). V was cut back by 5 bases and J by 4 bases, leaving a gap of 10 bases between them. This sample stems from a study of graft-versus-host responses after intestinal transplantation (dated by TCRdb to the early 2020s). The study in broad terms: The transplants that recipients got were multivisceral, liver-intestinal, or isolated intestinal. Anti-thymocyte globulin induction was given to all recipients, followed by maintenance tacrolimus and steroids for 2 to 3 years. To identify alloreactive clones, pre-transplant mixed lymphocyte reaction products were sequenced and compared with unstimulated pre-transplant donor and recipient T cells. After intestinal transplantation, graft-versus-host and host-versus-graft alloreactive T cell clones were followed in the graft, circulation and bone marrow using bulk TCR-beta CDR3 sequencing. The cohort enrolled 20 to 30 intestinal transplant recipients, one of whom was a retransplant, and a few patients without pretransplant specimens were excluded. Samples from a few later patients were sequenced in-house on an Illumina MiSeq with MiXCR processing rather than by the commercial service. A peak of at least 4% donor T cells among recipient peripheral blood mononuclear cells was the definition used for donor T cell macrochimerism. Summary of the overall study and its limitations: GvH clones were detected in recipient bone marrow, and some of these GvH clones were observed earlier in ileal mucosa or blood, consistent with an intestinal mucosal origin. Conclusions were limited by the relatively low number and heterogeneity of intestinal transplant patients. Early after transplant, peak levels of circulating GvH clones were found to be associated with declines in HvG clones. Patients with donor T cell macrochimerism had high GvH to HvG T cell clonal ratios in their allografts.

Libraries were made using the immunoSEQ multiplex PCR assay. In most patients, genomic DNA was isolated using the Qiagen DNeasy Blood and Tissue Kit and sent frozen to Adaptive Biotechnologies for TCR sequencing. High-throughput TCR-beta CDR3 sequencing of genomic DNA from most patients was performed by Adaptive Biotechnologies. The original pipeline was this. Adaptive's ImmunoSEQ software supplied the TCR sequencing data for around 19 patients, while MiXCR and VDJtools were used to process three other patients. To correct CD4 versus CD8 sorting errors, any sequence found in both subsets at a frequency ratio below 5:1 was removed. CDR3 nucleotide sequences shared by donor and recipient were removed because the origin of these sequences could not be assigned. To count as alloreactive, a clone needed at least 2-fold expansion over unstimulated cells and a minimum CFSE-low frequency of 0.002% (template counts) or 0.001% (read counts). A clone was considered mappable if detected in the sequenced pre-transplant spleen, lymph node, or MLR CFSE-low populations of the donor or recipient. The cumulative frequency of alloreactive clones was calculated as a percentage of all sequences, weighted by copy number. The table comes from immuneACCESS by way of TCRdb, which keeps in-frame sequences with V and J called. Part of the clones is missing from these tables; in studies checked, under half for an unresolved V gene and the rest for unknown reasons. The V and J calls and clone size are taken from that table; D and trimming were inferred from the DNA. The sample contains tens of thousands of clones, over 70% of them found a single time. 0.39% of the sample lies in the top ten.

This TCR was sampled from a human donor who was the organ donor for an intestinal transplant. The specimen comprised unstimulated CD4+ T cells sorted from spleen or lymph node cells, sampled before transplant. Recombination connected TRBV7-9 to TRBJ2-3; the best D guess is TRBD2, with 5 bases matching. The CDR3 amino acid sequence is: CASSPRGPDTQYF. The DNA sequence is given as TGTGCCAGCAGCCCCCGAGGGCCAGATACGCAGTATTTT. Reference TRBV7-9 and TRBJ2-3 proteins supply the regions before and after the CDR3; the full variable domain is: DTGVSQNPRHKITKRGQNVTFRCDPISEHNRLYWYRQTLGQGPEFLTYFQNEAQLEKSRLLSDRFSAERPKGSFSTLEIQRTEQGDSAMYLCASSPRGPDTQYFGPGTRLTVL.